Shown below are 27 T cell receptor beta chains from a single sample sequenced in a study of blood T cell repertoires in COVID-19. Some clones are missing from TCRdb's copy, which holds only in-frame ones; the method was immunoSEQ multiplex PCR. The repertoire holds about 190,000 clones, with 88% as singletons. The sequencing sample was made of peripheral blood. These receptors all stem from a human donor in a cohort sampled during active COVID-19.

This chain joins TRBV20-1 and TRBJ1-2; 7 positions agree with TRBD1. CDR3 length: 16 amino acids. J was trimmed by 4 bases and V by 3 bases; bases with no gene match: 14. Germline-derived CDR1 and CDR2 are DFQATT and SNEGSKA (reference sequence). CDR3 nucleotide sequence: TGCAGTGCTAGTCCTCTGGAGGGGGCCTGGGGCTATGGCTACACCTTC. Protein: CSASPLEGAWGYGYTF.

The gene calls are TRBV27 and TRBJ1-2; D perhaps matches TRBD1 (6 bases). This CDR3 spans 12 amino acids. Trimming removed 2 bases from V and 9 bases from J, with 10 bases in between. Germline-derived CDR1 and CDR2 are MNHEY and SMNVEV (reference sequence). CDR3 loop: CASSLGGGRYTF. The CDR3 DNA follows: TGTGCCAGCAGTTTAGGGGGCGGACGCTACACCTTC.

The rearrangement joins TRBV7-9 to TRBJ1-2, with D perhaps matching TRBD1 (5 bases). There are 16 residues in the CDR3. Germline V gene sequence: CDR1 SEHNR, CDR2 FQNEAQ (reference sequence). V lost 1 base and J lost 11, with 23 bases in between. The CDR3 DNA reads as TGTGCCAGCAGCTTAGAGTTCGGACACTGGGAGGTATCTTACACCTTC. Translation: CASSLEFGHWEVSYTF.

The chain is built from TRBV20-1 and TRBJ2-1; 7 nucleotides line up with TRBD2. J lost 13 bases, V lost 8 bases, and 11 bases had no gene match. Per germline, CDR1 DFQATT and CDR2 SNEGSKA (reference sequence). This CDR3 comprises 11 residues. CDR3 nucleotide sequence: TGCAGTCCAATTGGCGGGACTACCCAGTTCTTC. Translating it yields CSPIGGTTQFF.

V is TRBV4-1 and J is TRBJ2-1; possibly TRBD1 for D (5 bases). The V gene's germline CDR1 is MGHRA and CDR2 YSYEKL. The V and J ends lost 0 bases and 0 bases respectively, with 15 bases between them. The CDR3 is made up of 18 amino acids. In nucleotides, the CDR3 is TGCGCCAGCAGCCAAGATTACCCAGGGTTGAGCTCCTACAATGAGCAGTTCTTC. It encodes CASSQDYPGLSSYNEQFF.

The chain uses TRBV19 and TRBJ2-5; 7 bases map to TRBD1. CDR3 length: 15 amino acids. Germline loops: CDR1 LNHDA, CDR2 SQIVND (reference sequence). V shed 4 bases, J shed 5 bases, and the junction held 10 bases outside the gene matches. CDR3 DNA: TGTGCCAGTAGTAAAACAGGGGTGATTGAGGAGACCCAGTACTTC. This gives the protein CASSKTGVIEETQYF.

The rearrangement uses TRBV7-9 and TRBJ2-2, with TRBD1 identical over 9 bases. Losses at the gene ends were 2 bases for V and 6 bases for J; bases not matched to a gene: 4. The V gene's germline CDR1 is SEHNR and CDR2 FQNEAQ (reference sequence). The CDR3 consists of 15 residues. In nucleotides, the CDR3 is TGTGCCAGCAGCTTACCGGGACAGGGATCCGGGGAGCTGTTTTTT. Its translation: CASSLPGQGSGELFF.

This rearrangement joins TRBV3-1 (or the pseudogene TRBV3-2) to TRBJ1-2; D unresolved. The CDR3 is 15 residues long. V gave up 4 bases and J gave up 2 bases, with 14 bases separating them. Germline lookup yields CDR1 LGHDT and CDR2 YNNKEL (reference sequence). The CDR3 DNA is TGTGCCAGCAGCCTTCTAGCCGATCCAAACTATGGCTACACCTTC. The encoded protein is CASSLLADPNYGYTF.

This sequence joins TRBV28 and TRBJ1-4; D unclear. The CDR3 totals 13 residues. Germline CDR1 and CDR2: MDHEN and SYDVKM. CDR3 in DNA: TGTGCTAGCCAGCCCGGGGAGAGAGAAAAACTGTTTTTT. Its translation: CASQPGEREKLFF.

This clone appeared once. This chain links TRBV15 with TRBJ1-4, with 12 nucleotides matching TRBD1. CDR3 length: 15 residues. From germline, CDR1 is LNHNV and CDR2 YYDKDF (reference sequence). V lost 2 bases to trimming and J lost 7 bases; unmatched junction nucleotides: 2. CDR3 nucleotides: TGTGCCACCAGCAGACAGGGACAGGGGGCTGAAAAACTGTTTTTT. Translating gives CATSRQGQGAEKLFF.

This chain links TRBV5-6 with TRBJ1-3, with 10 nucleotides matching TRBD1. This CDR3 has 15 amino acids. V shed 4 bases and J 4 bases; nucleotides not matched to a gene: 5. Looked up from germline, CDR1 is SGHDT and CDR2 is YYEEEE. Here the CDR3 DNA reads TGTGCCAGCAGCCCCGGGACAGGGGTCGGAAACACCATATATTTT. Translation gives CASSPGTGVGNTIYF.

The chain recombines TRBV11-2 with TRBJ2-3; 13 bases line up with TRBD2. V shed 4 bases, J shed 3 bases, and the junction held 7 bases outside the gene matches. Germline V gives CDR1 SGHAT, CDR2 FQNNGV. This CDR3 region has 17 residues. The CDR3 region has the DNA TGTGCCAGCAGCTCCATTTGGACTAGCGGGAGTACAGATACGCAGTATTTT. Encoded protein: CASSSIWTSGSTDTQYF.

The J gene is TRBJ2-2, the V gene TRBV5-5; TRBD2 aligns across 8 bases. CDR3 size: 17 residues. Germline V gene data show CDR1 as SGHKS and CDR2 as YYEKEE (reference sequence). With 0 bases clipped from V and 6 bases from J, the junction kept 10 bases outside the gene matches. DNA for the CDR3: TGTGCCAGCAGCTTGGCCTCCGGGGGGGCCGTGGCCGGGGAGCTGTTTTTT. It specifies CASSLASGGAVAGELFF.

The gene calls are TRBV5-1 and TRBJ2-3; 11 bases line up with TRBD2. CDR3 length: 17 residues. CDR1 and CDR2 from the germline V gene are SGHRS and YFSETQ. V trimming: 3 bases; J trimming: 0 bases; junction bases outside the gene matches: 6. For the CDR3, the DNA is TGCGCCAGCAGCTCGACCGGGACTAGCGGTAGCACAGATACGCAGTATTTT. Translated, it gives CASSSTGTSGSTDTQYF.

The chain joins TRBV7-2 to TRBJ1-2; D may be TRBD1 (5 bases). CDR1 and CDR2 (germline): SGHTA, FQGNSA. This CDR3 is built from 15 residues. Between the trimmed V and J ends, which lost 8 bases and 7 bases, there was a span of 23 bases. The CDR3: CASAGPPQGVRGYTF. The CDR3 bases are TGTGCCAGCGCAGGTCCCCCGCAAGGGGTTCGTGGCTACACCTTC.

This clone was recorded once. This chain links TRBV7-8 with TRBJ2-2; tentative D call: TRBD1 (5 bases). The V and J ends lost 5 bases and 1 base respectively, with 14 bases between them. Germline values: CDR1 SGHVS, CDR2 FQNEAQ. The CDR3 has 16 amino acids. CDR3 sequence reads: CASSGDGTGNTGELFF. The CDR3 DNA follows: TGTGCCAGCAGCGGCGATGGAACAGGGAACACCGGGGAGCTGTTTTTT.

In DNA, the CDR3 is TGTGCCACCAGCAGGCAACTACCGATGAGCACAGATACGCAGTATTTT. The encoded protein is CATSRQLPMSTDTQYF. This sequence joins TRBV15 and TRBJ2-3; D is unresolved. Between the trimmed V and J ends, which lost 3 bases and 0 bases, there was a span of 13 bases. This CDR3 has 16 residues. Germline CDR1 LNHNV, CDR2 YYDKDF (reference sequence).

V usage is TRBV5-4 and J usage is TRBJ2-1; 10 nucleotides match TRBD2. The CDR3 spans 17 residues. With V trimmed by 3 bases and J by 2 bases, 8 bases remained unmatched. Looked up from germline, CDR1 is SGHNT and CDR2 is YYREEE (reference sequence). CDR3 DNA sequence: TGTGCCAGCAGCTCCGGGGCTAGCGGGAGCCCCTACAATGAGCAGTTCTTC. The encoded protein is CASSSGASGSPYNEQFF.

The chain employs TRBV5-4 and TRBJ2-7; a weak D match, TRBD2 (6 bases). V lost 0 bases, J lost 4 bases, and 14 bases lay in between. Germline loops: CDR1 SGHNT, CDR2 YYREEE (reference sequence). The length of the CDR3 is 15 residues. As DNA, the CDR3 is TGTGCCAGCAGCTTGGTCACGGGGGTCCAATACGAGCAGTACTTC. It translates to CASSLVTGVQYEQYF. The complete variable domain, with remaining parts taken from reference TRBV5-4 and TRBJ2-7, reads ETGVTQSPTHLIKTRGQQVTLRCSSQSGHNTVSWYQQALGQGPQFIFQYYREEENGRGNFPPRFSGLQFPNYSSELNVNALELDDSALYLCASSLVTGVQYEQYFGPGTRLTVT.

The chain links TRBV28 to TRBJ1-2; 7 bases map to TRBD1. The V gene end was trimmed by 4 bases and the J gene end by 2 bases; junction bases not matched to a gene: 7. The CDR3 totals 15 residues. CDR1 is MDHEN and CDR2 is SYDVKM in the germline V gene. Here the CDR3 reads CASSSASGGNYGYTF. As DNA, the CDR3 is TGTGCCAGCAGTTCCGCGTCAGGGGGAAACTATGGCTACACCTTC.

The chain links TRBV27 to TRBJ1-6; 10 bases align to TRBD1. This CDR3 has 15 amino acids. The V and J ends lost 8 bases and 10 bases, in that order; junction bases with no gene match: 11. Germline CDR1 MNHEY, CDR2 SMNVEV (reference sequence). CDR3 DNA sequence: TGTGCCAGCGGGCCGACAGGGGGCCTTGGGTCACCCCTCCACTTT. Its protein product is CASGPTGGLGSPLHF.

The chain links TRBV24-1 to TRBJ1-5; 8 nucleotides line up with TRBD1. The CDR3 has 16 amino acids. The germline V gene has CDR1 KGHDR and CDR2 SFDVKD. Trimming at V came to 4 bases and at J to 4 bases, leaving 8 bases not matched to a gene. The DNA for the CDR3 is TGTGCCACCAGTGACCCCGGACAGGGTCTTAATCAGCCCCAGCATTTT. Translated, it gives CATSDPGQGLNQPQHF.

The V call is TRBV2, the J call TRBJ1-1; no firm D call. The CDR3 sequence is 12 residues long. Germline CDR1 reads SNHLY; CDR2 reads FYNNEI. V was pared by 2 bases and J by 6 bases, with 7 bases between. The CDR3 region is CASSELAAEAFF. Here the CDR3 DNA reads TGTGCCAGCAGTGAATTGGCCGCTGAAGCTTTCTTT.

This rearrangement joins TRBV5-1 to TRBJ2-3; TRBD2 agrees at 10 bases. This CDR3 has 16 amino acids. V gave up 5 bases and J gave up 0 bases; unmatched junction bases: 6. Germline V gene data show CDR1 as SGHRS and CDR2 as YFSETQ. The CDR3 DNA reads as TGCGCCAGCAGTTGGACTAGCGGTTCTAGCACAGATACGCAGTATTTT. It codes for CASSWTSGSSTDTQYF. Based on the CDR3 plus reference TRBV5-1 and TRBJ2-3, the full variable domain is KAGVTQTPRYLIKTRGQQVTLSCSPISGHRSVSWYQQTPGQGLQFLFEYFSETQRNKGNFPGRFSGRQFSNSRSEMNVSTLELGDSALYLCASSWTSGSSTDTQYFGPGTRLTVL.

The J gene is TRBJ2-7, the V gene TRBV7-2; 8 bases are shared with TRBD1. Trimming removed 5 bases from V and 3 bases from J; junction bases left unmatched: 6. Germline-derived CDR1 and CDR2 are SGHTA and FQGNSA. The CDR3 is made up of 14 amino acids. CDR3 loop: CASSPGQGYYEQYF. The CDR3 nucleotides are TGTGCCAGCAGCCCAGGACAGGGCTACTACGAGCAGTACTTC.

The chain uses TRBV9 and TRBJ2-5; D possibly corresponds to TRBD2 (5 bases). CDR1 is SGDLS, CDR2 YYNGEE, per germline. The V end lost 1 base, the J end lost 2 bases, and 15 bases lay between the germline ends. The length of the CDR3 is 16 residues. The CDR3 coding sequence is TGTGCCAGCAGCGTAACCCCCCAAAGCGGACAAGAGACCCAGTACTTC. This sequence encodes CASSVTPQSGQETQYF.

The chain uses TRBV30 and TRBJ2-7, with D tentatively TRBD2 (5 bases). Germline V CDR1 and CDR2: GTSNPN, SVGIG (reference sequence). V lost 2 bases and J 4 bases, leaving 12 bases between the germline ends. This CDR3 region has 13 residues. CDR3 nucleotide sequence: TGTGCCTGGAGTACCCGGACGGGATACGAGCAGTACTTC. Its protein product is CAWSTRTGYEQYF.